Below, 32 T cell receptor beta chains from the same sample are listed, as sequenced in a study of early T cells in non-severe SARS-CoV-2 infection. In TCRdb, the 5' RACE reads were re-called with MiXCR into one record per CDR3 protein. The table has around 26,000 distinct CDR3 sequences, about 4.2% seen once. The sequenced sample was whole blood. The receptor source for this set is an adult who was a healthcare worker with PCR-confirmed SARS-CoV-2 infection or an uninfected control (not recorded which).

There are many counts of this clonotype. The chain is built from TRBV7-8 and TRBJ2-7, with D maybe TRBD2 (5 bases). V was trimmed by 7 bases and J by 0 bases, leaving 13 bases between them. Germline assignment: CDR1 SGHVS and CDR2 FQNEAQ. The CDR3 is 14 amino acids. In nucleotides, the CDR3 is TGTGCCAGCAAAACGGCCCGGGGCTCCTACGAGCAGTACTTC. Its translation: CASKTARGSYEQYF. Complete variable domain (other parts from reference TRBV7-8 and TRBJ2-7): GAGVSQSPRYKVAKRGQDVALRCDPISGHVSLFWYQQALGQGPEFLTYFQNEAQLDKSGLPSDRFFAERPEGSVSTLKIQRTQQEDSAVYLCASKTARGSYEQYFGPGTRLTVT.

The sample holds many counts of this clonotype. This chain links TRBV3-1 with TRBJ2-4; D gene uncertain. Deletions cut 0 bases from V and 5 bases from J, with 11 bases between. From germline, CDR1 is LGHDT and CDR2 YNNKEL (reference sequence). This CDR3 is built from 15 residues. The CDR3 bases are TGTGCCAGCAGCCAAGATCTCCGGAACCAAAACATTCAGTACTTC. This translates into CASSQDLRNQNIQYF.

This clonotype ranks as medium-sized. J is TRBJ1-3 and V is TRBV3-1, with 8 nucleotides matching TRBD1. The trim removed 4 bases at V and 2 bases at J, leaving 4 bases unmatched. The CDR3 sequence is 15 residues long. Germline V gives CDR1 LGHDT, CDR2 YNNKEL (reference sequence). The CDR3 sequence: CASSPDRATGNTIYF. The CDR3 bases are TGTGCCAGCAGCCCGGACAGGGCCACTGGAAACACCATATATTTT.

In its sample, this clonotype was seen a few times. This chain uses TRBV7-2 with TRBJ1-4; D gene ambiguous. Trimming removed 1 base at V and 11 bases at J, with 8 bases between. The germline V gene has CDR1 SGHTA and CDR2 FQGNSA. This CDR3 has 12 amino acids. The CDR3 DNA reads TGTGCCAGCAGCTTAGACAAAGAGAAACTGTTTTTT. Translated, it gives CASSLDKEKLFF.

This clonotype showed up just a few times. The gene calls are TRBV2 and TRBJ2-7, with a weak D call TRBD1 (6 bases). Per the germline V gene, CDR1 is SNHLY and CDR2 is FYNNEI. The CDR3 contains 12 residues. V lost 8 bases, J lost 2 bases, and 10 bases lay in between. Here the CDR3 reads CASRAGAYEQYF. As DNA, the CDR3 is TGTGCCAGCCGGGCAGGGGCCTACGAGCAGTACTTC. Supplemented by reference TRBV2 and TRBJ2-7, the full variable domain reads EPEVTQTPSHQVTQMGQEVILRCVPISNHLYFYWYRQILGQKVEFLVSFYNNEISEKSEIFDDQFSVERPDGSNFTLKIRSTKLEDSAMYFCASRAGAYEQYFGPGTRLTVT.

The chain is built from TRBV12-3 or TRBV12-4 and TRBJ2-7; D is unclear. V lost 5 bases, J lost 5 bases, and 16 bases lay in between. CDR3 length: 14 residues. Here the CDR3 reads CASSILGSKHEQYF. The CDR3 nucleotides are TGTGCCAGCAGTATCCTGGGTTCAAAGCACGAGCAGTACTTC.

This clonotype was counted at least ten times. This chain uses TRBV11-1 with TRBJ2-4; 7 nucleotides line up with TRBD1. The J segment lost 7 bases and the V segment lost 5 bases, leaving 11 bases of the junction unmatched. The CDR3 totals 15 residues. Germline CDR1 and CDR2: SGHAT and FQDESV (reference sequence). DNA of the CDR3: TGTGCCAGCAGCGCTAGGATAGGGGGCCTGAACATTCAGTACTTC. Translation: CASSARIGGLNIQYF.

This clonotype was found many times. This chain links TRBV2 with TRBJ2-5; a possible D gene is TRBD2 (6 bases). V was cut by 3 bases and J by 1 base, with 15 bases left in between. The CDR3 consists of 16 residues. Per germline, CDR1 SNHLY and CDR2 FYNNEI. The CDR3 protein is CASSDGAGPPQETQYF. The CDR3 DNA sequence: TGTGCCAGCAGTGACGGGGCGGGGCCCCCCCAAGAGACCCAGTACTTC.

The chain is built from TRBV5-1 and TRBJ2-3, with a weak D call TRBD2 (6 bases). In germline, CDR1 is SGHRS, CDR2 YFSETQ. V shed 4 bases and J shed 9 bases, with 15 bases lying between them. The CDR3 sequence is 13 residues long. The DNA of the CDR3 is TGCGCCAGCAGCAATGGAGGGATAGGGACGCAGTATTTT. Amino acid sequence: CASSNGGIGTQYF. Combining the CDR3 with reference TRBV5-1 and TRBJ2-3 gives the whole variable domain KAGVTQTPRYLIKTRGQQVTLSCSPISGHRSVSWYQQTPGQGLQFLFEYFSETQRNKGNFPGRFSGRQFSNSRSEMNVSTLELGDSALYLCASSNGGIGTQYFGPGTRLTVL.

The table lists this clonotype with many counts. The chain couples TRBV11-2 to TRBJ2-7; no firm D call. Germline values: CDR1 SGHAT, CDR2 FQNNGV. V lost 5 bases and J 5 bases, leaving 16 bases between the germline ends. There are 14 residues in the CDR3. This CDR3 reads CASSPGSDSDEQYF. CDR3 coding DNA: TGTGCCAGCAGCCCAGGCTCAGATTCTGACGAGCAGTACTTC.

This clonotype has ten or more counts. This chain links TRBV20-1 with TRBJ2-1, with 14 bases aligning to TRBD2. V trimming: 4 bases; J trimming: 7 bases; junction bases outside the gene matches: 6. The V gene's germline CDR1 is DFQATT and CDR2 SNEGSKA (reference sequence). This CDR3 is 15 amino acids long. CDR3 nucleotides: TGCAGTGCTAAGGGACTAGCGGGAGATGGGAATGAGCAGTTCTTC. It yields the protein CSAKGLAGDGNEQFF.

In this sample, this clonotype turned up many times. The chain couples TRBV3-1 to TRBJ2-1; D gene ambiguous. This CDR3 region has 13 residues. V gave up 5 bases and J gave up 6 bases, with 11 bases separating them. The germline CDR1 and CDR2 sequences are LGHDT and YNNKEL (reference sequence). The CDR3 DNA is TGTGCCAGCAGCAAAGGTCGAGGCAATGAGCAGTTCTTC. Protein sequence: CASSKGRGNEQFF.

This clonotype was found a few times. CDR3 sequence (DNA): TGCGCCAGCAGAGAGGCTAGCGGGTCGACCTACGAGCAGTACTTC. Its protein product is CASREASGSTYEQYF. The chain joins TRBV5-1 to TRBJ2-7; TRBD2 matches at 8 bases. J lost 2 bases, V lost 5 bases, and 9 bases had no gene match. Germline V gives CDR1 SGHRS, CDR2 YFSETQ. This CDR3 has 15 amino acids. Drawing the rest from reference TRBV5-1 and TRBJ2-7, the complete variable domain is KAGVTQTPRYLIKTRGQQVTLSCSPISGHRSVSWYQQTPGQGLQFLFEYFSETQRNKGNFPGRFSGRQFSNSRSEMNVSTLELGDSALYLCASREASGSTYEQYFGPGTRLTVT.

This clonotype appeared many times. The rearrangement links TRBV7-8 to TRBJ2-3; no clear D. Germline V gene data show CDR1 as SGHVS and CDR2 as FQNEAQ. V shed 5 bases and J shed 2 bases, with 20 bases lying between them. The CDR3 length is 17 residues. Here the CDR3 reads CASSRHLRWGDTDTQYF. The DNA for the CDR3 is TGTGCCAGCAGCCGACACCTACGGTGGGGTGACACAGATACGCAGTATTTT.

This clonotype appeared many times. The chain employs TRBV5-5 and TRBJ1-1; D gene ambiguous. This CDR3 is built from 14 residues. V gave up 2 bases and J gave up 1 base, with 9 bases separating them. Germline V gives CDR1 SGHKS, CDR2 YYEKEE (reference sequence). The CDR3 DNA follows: TGTGCCAGCAGCTTTGAGGGAAAGAACACTGAAGCTTTCTTT. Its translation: CASSFEGKNTEAFF.

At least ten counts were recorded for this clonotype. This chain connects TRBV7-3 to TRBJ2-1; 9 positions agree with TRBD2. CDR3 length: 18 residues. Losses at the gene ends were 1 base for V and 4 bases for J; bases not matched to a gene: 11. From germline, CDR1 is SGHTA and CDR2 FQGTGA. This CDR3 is CASSLNPPTSGTYNEQFF. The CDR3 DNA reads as TGTGCCAGCAGCTTAAATCCCCCGACTAGCGGAACATACAATGAGCAGTTCTTC.

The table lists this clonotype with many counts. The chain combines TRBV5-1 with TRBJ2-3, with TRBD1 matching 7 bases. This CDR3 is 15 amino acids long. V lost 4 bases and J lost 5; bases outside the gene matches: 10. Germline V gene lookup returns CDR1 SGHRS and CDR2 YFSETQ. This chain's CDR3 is CASSNGQAPRDTQYF. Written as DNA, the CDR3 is TGCGCCAGCAGCAACGGACAGGCCCCAAGAGATACGCAGTATTTT.

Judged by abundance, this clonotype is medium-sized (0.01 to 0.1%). In DNA form, the CDR3 reads TGCAGTGCTAGTGCTACTCATAGCGGGAGGCTGTTCTTC. Residues: CSASATHSGRLFF. The genes are TRBV20-1 and TRBJ2-1; 10 positions match TRBD2. The germline CDR1 and CDR2 sequences are DFQATT and SNEGSKA (reference sequence). The CDR3 runs to 13 residues. Trimming removed 3 bases from V and 15 bases from J; junction bases left unmatched: 11.

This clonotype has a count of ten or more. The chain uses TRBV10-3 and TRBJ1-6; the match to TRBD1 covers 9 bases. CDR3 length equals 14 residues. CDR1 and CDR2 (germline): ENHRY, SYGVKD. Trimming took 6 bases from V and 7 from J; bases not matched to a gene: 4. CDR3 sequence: CAIRRDRENSPLHF. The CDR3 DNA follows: TGTGCCATCAGAAGGGACAGGGAGAATTCACCCCTCCACTTT.

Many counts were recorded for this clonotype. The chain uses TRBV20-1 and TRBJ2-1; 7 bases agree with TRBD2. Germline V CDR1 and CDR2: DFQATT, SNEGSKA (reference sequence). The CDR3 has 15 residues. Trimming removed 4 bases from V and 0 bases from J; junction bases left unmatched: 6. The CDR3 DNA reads TGCAGTGCTAAAACTAGCGCCGACTCCTACAATGAGCAGTTCTTC. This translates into CSAKTSADSYNEQFF.

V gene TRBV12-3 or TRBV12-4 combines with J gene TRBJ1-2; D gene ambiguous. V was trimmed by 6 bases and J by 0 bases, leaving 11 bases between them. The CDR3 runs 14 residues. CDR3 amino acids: CASSNQAANYGYTF. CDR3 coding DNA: TGTGCCAGCAGCAACCAGGCCGCTAACTATGGCTACACCTTC.

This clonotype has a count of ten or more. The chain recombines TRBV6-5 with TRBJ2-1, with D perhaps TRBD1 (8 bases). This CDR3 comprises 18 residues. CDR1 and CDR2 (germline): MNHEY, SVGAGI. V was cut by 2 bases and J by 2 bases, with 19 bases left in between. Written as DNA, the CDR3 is TGTGCCAGCAGTTACGGACAGGGCGGGAGAAGGGCCTACAATGAGCAGTTCTTC. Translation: CASSYGQGGRRAYNEQFF.

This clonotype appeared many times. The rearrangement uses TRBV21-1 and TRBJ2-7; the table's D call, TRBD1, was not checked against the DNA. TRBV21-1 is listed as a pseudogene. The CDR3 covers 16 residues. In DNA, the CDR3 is TGTGCCAACCACGACGCCAGCAGGGACGTCGACTACGAGCAGTACTTC. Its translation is CANHDASRDVDYEQYF.

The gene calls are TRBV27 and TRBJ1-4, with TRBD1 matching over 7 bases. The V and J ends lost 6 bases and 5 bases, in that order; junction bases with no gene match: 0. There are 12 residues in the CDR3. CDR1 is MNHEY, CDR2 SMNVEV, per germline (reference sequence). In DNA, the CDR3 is TGTGCCAGCAGGACAGGGAATGAAAAACTGTTTTTT. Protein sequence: CASRTGNEKLFF.

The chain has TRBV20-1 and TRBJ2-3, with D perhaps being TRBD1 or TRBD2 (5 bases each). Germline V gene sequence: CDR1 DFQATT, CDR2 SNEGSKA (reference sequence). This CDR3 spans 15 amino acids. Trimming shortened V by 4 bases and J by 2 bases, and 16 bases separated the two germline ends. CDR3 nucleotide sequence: TGCAGTGCTACGCCCCGGGACCCCTTCACAGATACGCAGTATTTT. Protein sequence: CSATPRDPFTDTQYF.

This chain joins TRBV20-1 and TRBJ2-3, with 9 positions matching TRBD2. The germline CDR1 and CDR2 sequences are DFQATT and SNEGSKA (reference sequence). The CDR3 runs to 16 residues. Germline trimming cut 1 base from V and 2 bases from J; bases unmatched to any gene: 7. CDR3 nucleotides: TGCAGTGCTAGAGGAGTTGCGGGGGGGACCACAGATACGCAGTATTTT. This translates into CSARGVAGGTTDTQYF.

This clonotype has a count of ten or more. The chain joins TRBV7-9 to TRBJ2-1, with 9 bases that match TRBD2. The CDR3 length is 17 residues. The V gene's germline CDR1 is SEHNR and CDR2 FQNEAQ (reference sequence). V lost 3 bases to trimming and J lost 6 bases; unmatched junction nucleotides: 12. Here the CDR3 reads CASSFLGSGRRGNEQFF. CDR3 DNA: TGTGCCAGCAGCTTCCTCGGTAGCGGGAGAAGGGGCAATGAGCAGTTCTTC.

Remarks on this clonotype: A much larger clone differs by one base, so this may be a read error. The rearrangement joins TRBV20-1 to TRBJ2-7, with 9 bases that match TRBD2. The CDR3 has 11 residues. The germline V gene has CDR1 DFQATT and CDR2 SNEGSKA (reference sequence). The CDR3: CSGLGGRERYF. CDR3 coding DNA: TGCAGTGGACTTGGCGGGAGGGAGCGGTACTTC.

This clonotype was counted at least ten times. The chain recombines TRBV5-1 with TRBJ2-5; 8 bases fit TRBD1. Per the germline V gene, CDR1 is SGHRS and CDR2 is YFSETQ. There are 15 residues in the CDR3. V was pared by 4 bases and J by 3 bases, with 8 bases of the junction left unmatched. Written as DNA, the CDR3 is TGCGCCAGCAGCATACGGACAGGGTCTGAAGAGACCCAGTACTTC. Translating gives CASSIRTGSEETQYF.

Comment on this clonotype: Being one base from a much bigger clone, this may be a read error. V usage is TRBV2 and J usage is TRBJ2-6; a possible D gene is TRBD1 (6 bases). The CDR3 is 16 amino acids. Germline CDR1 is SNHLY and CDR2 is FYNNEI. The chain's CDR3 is CVSYRASGSGANVLTF. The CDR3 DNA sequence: TGTGTCAGCTACAGGGCGTCCGGCTCTGGGGCCAACGTCCTGACTTTC.

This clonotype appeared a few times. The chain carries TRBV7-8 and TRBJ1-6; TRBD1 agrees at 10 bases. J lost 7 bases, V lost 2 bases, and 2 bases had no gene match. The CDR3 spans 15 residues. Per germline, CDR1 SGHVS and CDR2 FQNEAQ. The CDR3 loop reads CASSLWDRGNSPLHF. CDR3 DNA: TGTGCCAGCAGCTTATGGGACAGGGGAAATTCACCCCTCCACTTT.

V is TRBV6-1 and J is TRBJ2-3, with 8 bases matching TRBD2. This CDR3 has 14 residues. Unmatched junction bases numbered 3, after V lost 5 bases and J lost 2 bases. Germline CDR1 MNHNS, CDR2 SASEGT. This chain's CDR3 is CASSTSGITDTQYF. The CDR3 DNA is TGTGCCAGCAGTACTAGCGGTATCACAGATACGCAGTATTTT.